This T cell receptor beta chain emerged from a study of CD8+ T cells in alopecia areata. On this clone: Mouse gene names apply. The CDR3 extends 4 residues past the end of the read, so its final part is completed from the germline J gene. The identical CDR3 is also encoded by other nucleotide sequences in the sample.

Following extraction, RNA underwent reverse transcription to cDNA, which served as the sequencing template. Clones were read by immunoSEQ multiplex PCR, and TCRdb kept only the in-frame ones, dropping some. In total the sample includes approximately 280,000 clones, none of them seen once. Germline V gene sequence: CDR1 NNHNN, CDR2 SYGAGS (reference sequence). V lost 3 bases, J lost 0 bases, and 4 bases stayed unmatched. The CDR3 spans 15 residues. The sorting of pooled cutaneous lymph node cells relied on CD4, CD8alpha, NKG2D, NKG2ACE and other markers. The source of this sequence is a C3H/HeJ mouse with alopecia areata. The strain is characterized by the MHC haplotype H2-k. This chain connects TRBV13-2 to TRBJ1-2; 8 nucleotides match TRBD1. The sequencing input was CD4+ T cells sorted from a lymph node. The CDR3 region is CASGASGQANSDYTF. CDR3 DNA (partial): TGTGCCAGCGGTGCCTCGGGACAGGCAAACTCC.